These 20 T cell receptor beta chains were all obtained from the same sample, sequenced in a study of T cells after yellow fever vaccination. TCRdb processed the 5' RACE reads anew with MiXCR; each CDR3 protein has one entry. Among a few hundred thousand distinct CDR3 sequences, roughly 9.4% were seen once, and the ten largest hold more than 15%. The specimen was PBMCs, collected on the day of the first yellow fever vaccination. The receptors here all came from a man aged 18-30 years who received the YFV17D yellow fever vaccine.

The chain joins TRBV7-9 to TRBJ2-5, with a tentative D call TRBD2 (7 bases). The CDR3 extends over 16 amino acids. Germline V lookup: CDR1 SEHNR, CDR2 FQNEAQ (reference sequence). Deletions cut 5 bases from V and 1 base from J, with 17 bases between. The chain's CDR3 is CASSPLAGAVQETQYF. DNA for the CDR3: TGTGCCAGCAGCCCCCTGGCGGGGGCGGTCCAAGAGACCCAGTACTTC.

The chain joins TRBV5-5 to TRBJ2-5; 8 bases align to TRBD1. From germline, CDR1 is SGHKS and CDR2 YYEKEE (reference sequence). This CDR3 is 17 amino acids long. The V and J ends lost 4 bases and 1 base, in that order; junction bases with no gene match: 12. CDR3 in DNA: TGTGCCAGCAGCCCCGGGACAGGCCGCTTTACCCAAGAGACCCAGTACTTC. Translated: CASSPGTGRFTQETQYF.

This clonotype was seen more than once but under ten times. The chain employs TRBV18 and TRBJ2-3; maybe TRBD2 (5 bases). There are 16 residues in the CDR3. Germline assignment: CDR1 KGHSH and CDR2 LQKENI. Trimming took 6 bases from V and 2 from J, leaving 18 bases between them. The CDR3 protein is CASSGSFGGDTDTQYF. CDR3 sequence (DNA): TGTGCCAGCTCGGGGAGCTTCGGAGGCGACACAGATACGCAGTATTTT.

This clonotype was detected many times. The chain joins TRBV4-1 to TRBJ2-1, with D perhaps TRBD2 (5 bases). This CDR3 is built from 18 residues. Germline V CDR1 and CDR2: MGHRA, YSYEKL. Deletions cut 0 bases from V and 0 bases from J, with 15 bases between. The CDR3 sequence is CASSQDPQRFSSYNEQFF. The CDR3 DNA is TGCGCCAGCAGCCAAGACCCCCAGCGGTTTAGCTCCTACAATGAGCAGTTCTTC.

This clonotype came up a few times. This chain joins TRBV4-3 and TRBJ2-7; no reliable D call. Germline values: CDR1 LGHNA, CDR2 YSLEER. The germline V and J ends were trimmed by 1 base and 3 bases, with 7 bases remaining between them. The CDR3 totals 13 residues. The CDR3 bases are TGCGCCAGCAGCCAAGTTCCCAGCTACGAGCAGTACTTC. Its protein is CASSQVPSYEQYF.

The rearrangement links TRBV6-5 to TRBJ2-5, with TRBD1 matching 9 bases. Germline V gene data show CDR1 as MNHEY and CDR2 as SVGAGI. V shed 5 bases and J 5 bases; nucleotides not matched to a gene: 6. This CDR3 contains 14 residues. In DNA form, the CDR3 reads TGTGCCAGCAGTCGCACAGGGGGCTGGGAGACCCAGTACTTC. Translating it yields CASSRTGGWETQYF.

In its sample, this clonotype was seen a few times. V and J are TRBV5-1 and TRBJ2-7; 10 positions match TRBD1. CDR1 is SGHRS, CDR2 YFSETQ, per germline. CDR3 length: 14 residues. V lost 6 bases and J lost 5; bases outside the gene matches: 8. In DNA form, the CDR3 reads TGCGCCAGCACCCCTCGGACAGGGGGGAACGAGCAGTACTTC. Encoded protein: CASTPRTGGNEQYF.

This clonotype was seen ten or more times. The V gene is TRBV4-2, the J gene TRBJ2-3; weak D call: TRBD2 (7 bases). V was cut by 0 bases and J by 4 bases, with 14 bases left in between. The CDR3 length is 16 residues. CDR1 and CDR2 from the germline V gene are LGHNA and YNFKEQ. This CDR3 reads CASSQDLGGAPDTQYF. In DNA, the CDR3 is TGTGCCAGCAGCCAAGATTTAGGGGGGGCCCCAGATACGCAGTATTTT.

The rearrangement uses TRBV5-4 and TRBJ2-3; D gene unclear. The CDR3 sequence is 11 residues long. The germline V and J ends were trimmed by 1 base and 6 bases, with 3 bases remaining between them. Germline lookup yields CDR1 SGHNT and CDR2 YYREEE (reference sequence). CDR3 amino acids: CASSLWDTQYF. Written as DNA, the CDR3 is TGTGCCAGCAGCTTGTGGGATACGCAGTATTTT. The whole variable domain, filled in from reference TRBV5-4 and TRBJ2-3, reads ETGVTQSPTHLIKTRGQQVTLRCSSQSGHNTVSWYQQALGQGPQFIFQYYREEENGRGNFPPRFSGLQFPNYSSELNVNALELDDSALYLCASSLWDTQYFGPGTRLTVL.

This clonotype appeared a few times. The chain employs TRBV7-2 and TRBJ1-6; 9 nucleotides align to TRBD1. The J segment lost 6 bases and the V segment lost 6 bases, leaving 6 bases of the junction unmatched. The CDR3 loop spans 15 amino acids. In germline, CDR1 is SGHTA, CDR2 FQGNSA. The CDR3 reads CASSQQGALNSPLHF. CDR3 DNA: TGTGCCAGCAGTCAACAGGGGGCTCTTAATTCACCCCTCCACTTT.

In its sample, this clonotype was seen many times. V gene TRBV5-1 combines with J gene TRBJ2-7; TRBD2 agrees at 10 bases. Germline V gene sequence: CDR1 SGHRS, CDR2 YFSETQ. V dropped 5 bases and J dropped 7; count of bases not matched to a gene: 12. The CDR3 runs 15 residues. The CDR3 spells CASRYTSGAFGEQYF. In DNA form, the CDR3 reads TGCGCCAGCAGATATACTAGCGGGGCCTTTGGGGAGCAGTACTTC.

The V call is TRBV6-5, the J call TRBJ2-5; D is tentatively TRBD1 or TRBD2 (5 bases each). The CDR3 loop spans 16 amino acids. Trimming took off 0 bases at V and 2 bases at J, with 13 bases between the two ends. Germline CDR1 reads MNHEY; CDR2 reads SVGAGI. The CDR3 nucleotides are TGTGCCAGCAGTTACTCGAAGGGGACGGAACAAGAGACCCAGTACTTC. It is translated as CASSYSKGTEQETQYF.

This rearrangement joins TRBV4-2 to TRBJ2-2, with D possibly being TRBD2 (6 bases). Trimming stripped 4 bases from V and 2 bases from J, with 14 bases between. The CDR3 spans 16 residues. Germline CDR1 reads LGHNA; CDR2 reads YNFKEQ. The chain's CDR3 is CASSRASGTNTGELFF. The CDR3 DNA sequence: TGTGCCAGCAGCCGTGCAAGTGGGACTAACACCGGGGAGCTGTTTTTT.

This clonotype was seen repeatedly, ten times or more. The J gene is TRBJ1-4, the V gene TRBV4-3, with TRBD1 identical over 9 bases. Per germline, CDR1 LGHNA and CDR2 YSLEER. The CDR3 runs 16 residues. J lost 8 bases, V lost 4 bases, and 11 bases had no gene match. The CDR3 spells CASSPDPGQGGEKLFF. The DNA for the CDR3 is TGCGCCAGCAGCCCAGATCCGGGACAGGGCGGCGAAAAACTGTTTTTT.

This rearrangement joins TRBV28 to TRBJ1-2, with TRBD1 matching 7 bases. The CDR3 extends over 16 amino acids. Unmatched junction bases numbered 14, after V lost 6 bases and J lost 4 bases. CDR1 is MDHEN, CDR2 SYDVKM, per germline. CDR3 in amino acids: CASRGPNQGQAYGYTF. The CDR3 coding sequence is TGTGCCAGCAGGGGACCGAACCAAGGACAGGCCTATGGCTACACCTTC.

This clonotype was counted only a few times. The genes are TRBV9 and TRBJ2-1, with 13 positions matching TRBD2. This CDR3 has 16 residues. CDR1 and CDR2 (germline): SGDLS, YYNGEE. Trimming cost V 2 bases and J 4 bases; bases outside gene matches: 3. The CDR3 nucleotides are TGTGCCAGCAGCGTCGGACTAGCGGGGGTGTACAATGAGCAGTTCTTC. Amino acids: CASSVGLAGVYNEQFF. The whole variable domain, remainder taken from reference TRBV9 and TRBJ2-1, is DSGVTQTPKHLITATGQRVTLRCSPRSGDLSVYWYQQSLDQGLQFLIQYYNGEERAKGNILERFSAQQFPDLHSELNLSSLELGDSALYFCASSVGLAGVYNEQFFGPGTRLTVL.

This clonotype was recorded many times. The gene calls are TRBV7-2 and TRBJ2-1, with D possibly being TRBD2 (6 bases). The V gene's germline CDR1 is SGHTA and CDR2 FQGNSA. V was shortened by 5 bases and J by 0 bases, with 11 bases between the two germline ends. The CDR3 has 15 residues. In nucleotides, the CDR3 is TGTGCCAGCAGCCGTATCGGGAGCTCCTACAATGAGCAGTTCTTC. This translates into CASSRIGSSYNEQFF. Full variable domain (remainder filled in from reference TRBV7-2 and TRBJ2-1): GAGVSQSPSNKVTEKGKDVELRCDPISGHTALYWYRQSLGQGLEFLIYFQGNSAPDKSGLPSDRFSAERTGGSVSTLTIQRTQQEDSAVYLCASSRIGSSYNEQFFGPGTRLTVL.

CDR3 amino acids: CASSFSATYEQYV. DNA for the CDR3: TGTGCCAGCAGCTTTAGCGCCACCTACGAGCAGTACGTC. The rearrangement links TRBV5-5 to TRBJ2-7; tentatively, D is TRBD2 (5 bases). Germline V lookup: CDR1 SGHKS, CDR2 YYEKEE (reference sequence). The CDR3 loop spans 13 amino acids. The ends were cut back, 2 bases at V and 2 bases at J, with 8 bases in the middle.

This clonotype was found a few times. The rearrangement links TRBV20-1 to TRBJ2-3; TRBD1 matches at 8 bases. Trimming removed 1 base from V and 4 bases from J; junction bases left unmatched: 4. Germline V gene lookup returns CDR1 DFQATT and CDR2 SNEGSKA (reference sequence). The CDR3 has 14 residues. The CDR3 sequence: CSARGTGYADTQYF. As DNA, the CDR3 is TGCAGTGCTAGAGGGACAGGGTACGCAGATACGCAGTATTTT.

This clonotype was counted between two and nine times. The chain uses TRBV20-1 and TRBJ1-2; TRBD1 is a possible D gene (6 bases). This CDR3 spans 11 amino acids. Trimming left V 6 bases short and J 6 bases short, with 11 bases between. The germline gives CDR1 DFQATT, CDR2 SNEGSKA (reference sequence). This CDR3 is CSARGSDGYTF. In DNA, the CDR3 is TGCAGTGCAAGGGGGAGCGATGGCTACACCTTC.